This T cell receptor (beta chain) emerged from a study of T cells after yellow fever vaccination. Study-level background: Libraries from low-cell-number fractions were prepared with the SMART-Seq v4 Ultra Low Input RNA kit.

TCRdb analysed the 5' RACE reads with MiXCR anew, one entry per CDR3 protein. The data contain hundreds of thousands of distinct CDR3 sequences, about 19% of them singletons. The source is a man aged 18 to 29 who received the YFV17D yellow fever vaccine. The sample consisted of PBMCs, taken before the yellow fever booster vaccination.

DNA for the CDR3: TGTGCCAGCAGCTTAAGCGGCGGGGGCTTGGACACTGAAGCTTTCTTT. Its translation: CASSLSGGGLDTEAFF. The chain carries TRBV7-3 and TRBJ1-1, with a weak D call TRBD1 (6 bases). The CDR3 covers 16 residues. V lost 1 base to trimming and J lost 3 bases, with 15 bases between them. Germline lookup yields CDR1 SGHTA and CDR2 FQGTGA.